The rows below give T cell receptor beta chains drawn from one sample of a study of OX40 agonist ivuxolimab in advanced cancers. Sequencing was performed with immunoSEQ multiplex PCR; in TCRdb, only in-frame clones are kept and a portion is missing. The table shows approximately 60,000 clones, with about 83% occurring only once. Sequencing was performed on CD4+ or CD8+ T cells sorted from blood, taken in a trial of the OX40 agonist ivuxolimab. Every receptor here comes from an adult with an advanced solid tumor such as melanoma, head and neck, liver or kidney cancer. Both conserved end residues are part of each CDR3. The D gene is left open where the match is weak. Clone size is stated in some rows and not others, as once, few, many or a class when expanded.

DNA | CDR3 | size | V | D | J
TGCGCCAGCAGCTTGAACAGTCAGAACACTGAAGCTTTCTTT | CASSLNSQNTEAFF | - | TRBV5-1 | - | TRBJ1-1
TGTGCCAGTAGTGCTAAGGGACTCGGCGAGCAGTACTTC | CASSAKGLGEQYF | - | TRBV19 | - | TRBJ2-7
TGTGCCAGCAGTGAAGGTGCGGGTGTGCGGAATGAGCAGTTCTTC | CASSEGAGVRNEQFF | - | TRBV6-1 | - | TRBJ2-1
TGCGCCAGCAGCTTGGGACAGGGGAATGAAAAACTGTTTTTT | CASSLGQGNEKLFF | - | TRBV5-1 | TRBD1 | TRBJ1-4
TGTGCCTGGGATCGGGTACAGGGCAATTCACCCCTCCACTTT | CAWDRVQGNSPLHF | few | TRBV30 | - | TRBJ1-6
TGTGCCAGCCGAACAGTGGTGAACACTGAAGCTTTCTTT | CASRTVVNTEAFF | - | TRBV27 | - | TRBJ1-1
TGTGCCAGCAGTTTACACGGCGGGGCTGGGGCCAACGTCCTGACTTTC | CASSLHGGAGANVLTF | - | TRBV27 | - | TRBJ2-6
TGTGCCAGCAGTTCGGGGAGCTACGAGCAGTACTTC | CASSSGSYEQYF | - | TRBV28 | - | TRBJ2-7
TGTGCCAGCAGCTTAGGAACAGGGAGGAATGAAAAACTGTTTTTT | CASSLGTGRNEKLFF | - | TRBV7-9 | - | TRBJ1-4
TGTGCCAGCAGCCCCACTGTAGGGAATGACTACAATGAGCAGTTCTTC | CASSPTVGNDYNEQFF | - | TRBV9 | - | TRBJ2-1
TGTGCCAGTAGTATGTTGAAAGCAACTCGGACAGGGGGCAGAACTGAAGCTTTCTTT | CASSMLKATRTGGRTEAFF | - | TRBV19 | TRBD1 | TRBJ1-1
TGTGCCAGCAGACGGACAGGGGTGCTTCAGCCCCAGCATTTT | CASRRTGVLQPQHF | - | TRBV28 | TRBD1 | TRBJ1-5
TGTGCCAGCAGTCCTCAGCTGGCCACTGAAGCTTTCTTT | CASSPQLATEAFF | - | TRBV28 | - | TRBJ1-1
TGTGCCAGCAGGCGACAGGGCGAGTATGGCTACACCTTC | CASRRQGEYGYTF | - | TRBV6-5 | TRBD1 | TRBJ1-2
TGTGCCAGCAGCTTGGCCGGCGAGACCCAGTACTTC | CASSLAGETQYF | - | TRBV5-6 | - | TRBJ2-5
TGTGCCAGCAGTAGATGGCAGGGTTCGTACGAGCAGTACTTC | CASSRWQGSYEQYF | - | TRBV27 | - | TRBJ2-7
TGTGCCAGCAGCGGGACAGGGATCATGAACACTGAAGCTTTCTTT | CASSGTGIMNTEAFF | - | TRBV5-4 | TRBD1 | TRBJ1-1
TGTGCCAGCCGTTTGGAGGGGGCGGGAAATTCACCCCTCCACTTT | CASRLEGAGNSPLHF | - | TRBV27 | TRBD1 | TRBJ1-6
TGTGCCAGCAGTTTAGATTATCGCGGGAGGGCCTATGGTGAGCAGTTCTTC | CASSLDYRGRAYGEQFF | - | TRBV27 | TRBD2 | TRBJ2-1
TGTGCCAGTAGTCCGTCGCGAGGACCCGGGACTACCGACCGGGAGCTGTTTTTT | CASSPSRGPGTTDRELFF | - | TRBV19 | TRBD2 | TRBJ2-2
TGTGCCAGCAGTTTACGAGGGCTCAAGGACTACGAGCAGTACTTC | CASSLRGLKDYEQYF | - | TRBV27 | - | TRBJ2-7
TGTGCCAGCAGTGGACTACTCCAAGAGACCCAGTACTTC | CASSGLLQETQYF | - | TRBV6-1 | - | TRBJ2-5
TGTGCCAGCACCAGGGACAGGGGTGGCACTGAAGCTTTCTTT | CASTRDRGGTEAFF | - | TRBV7-2 | TRBD1 | TRBJ1-1
TGTGCCACCTCCCCACAGGGGCGTTTGACCGGGGAGCTGTTTTTT | CATSPQGRLTGELFF | - | TRBV6-6 | TRBD1 | TRBJ2-2
TGTGCCAGCAGCTTAACCCGGGAAGAGACCCAGTACTTC | CASSLTREETQYF | - | TRBV7-2 | - | TRBJ2-5
TGTGCCAGCAGTTTACAGGGAATGAACACTGAAGCTTTCTTT | CASSLQGMNTEAFF | - | TRBV27 | - | TRBJ1-1
TGTGCCAGCAGTAGCCCGGGAGCAGGGGTAGATACGCAGTATTTT | CASSSPGAGVDTQYF | once | TRBV6-6 | - | TRBJ2-3
TGTGCCAGCAGGCGAGGGGAGCGCTCACCCCTCCACTTT | CASRRGERSPLHF | - | TRBV2 | - | TRBJ1-6
TGTGCCAGCAGCGGGACTAGCGGGAGCTACGAGCAGTACTTC | CASSGTSGSYEQYF | - | TRBV28 | TRBD2 | TRBJ2-7
TGTGCCAGCAGCAGTTGGACTAGCGGGATGGCAGGGTCAGATACGCAGTATTTT | CASSSWTSGMAGSDTQYF | - | TRBV21-1 | - | TRBJ2-3
TGTGCCAGCACAGAGGTGGGCGGGAAACGTACGCAGTATTTT | CASTEVGGKRTQYF | - | TRBV6-5 | - | TRBJ2-3